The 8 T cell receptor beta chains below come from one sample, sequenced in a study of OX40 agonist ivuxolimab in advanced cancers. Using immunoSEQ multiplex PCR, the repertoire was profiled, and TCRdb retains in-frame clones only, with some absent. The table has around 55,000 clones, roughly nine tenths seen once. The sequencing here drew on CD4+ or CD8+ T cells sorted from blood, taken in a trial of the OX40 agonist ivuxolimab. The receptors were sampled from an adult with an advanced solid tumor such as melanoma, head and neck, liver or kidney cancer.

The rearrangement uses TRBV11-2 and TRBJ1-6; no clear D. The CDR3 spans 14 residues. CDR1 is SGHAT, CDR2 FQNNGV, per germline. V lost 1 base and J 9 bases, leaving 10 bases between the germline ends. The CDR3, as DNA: TGTGCCAGCAGCTTAGCAGGATCCCTTTCACCCCTCCACTTT. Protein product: CASSLAGSLSPLHF.

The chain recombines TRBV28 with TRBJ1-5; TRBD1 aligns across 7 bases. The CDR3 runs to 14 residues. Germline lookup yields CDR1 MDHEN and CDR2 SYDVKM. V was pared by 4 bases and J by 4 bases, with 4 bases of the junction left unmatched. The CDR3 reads CASSYTGVNQPQHF. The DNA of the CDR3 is TGTGCCAGCAGTTATACAGGGGTAAATCAGCCCCAGCATTTT.

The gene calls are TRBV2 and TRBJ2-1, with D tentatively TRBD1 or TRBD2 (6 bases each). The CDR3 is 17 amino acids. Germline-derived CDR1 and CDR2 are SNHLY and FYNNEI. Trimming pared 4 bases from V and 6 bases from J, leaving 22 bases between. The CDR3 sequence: CASSATPASEGGNEQFF. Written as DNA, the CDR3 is TGTGCCAGCAGTGCCACTCCCGCTAGCGAGGGGGGCAATGAGCAGTTCTTC.

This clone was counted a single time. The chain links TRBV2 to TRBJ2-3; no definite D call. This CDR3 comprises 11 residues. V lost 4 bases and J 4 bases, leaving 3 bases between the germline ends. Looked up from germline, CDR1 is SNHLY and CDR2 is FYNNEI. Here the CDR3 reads CASSAPDTQYF. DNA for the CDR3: TGTGCCAGCAGTGCTCCAGATACGCAGTATTTT.

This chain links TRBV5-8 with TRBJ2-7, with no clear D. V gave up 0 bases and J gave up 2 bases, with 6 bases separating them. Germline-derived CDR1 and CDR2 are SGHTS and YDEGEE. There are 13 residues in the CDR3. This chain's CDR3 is CASSLVSTYEQYV. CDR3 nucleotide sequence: TGTGCCAGCAGCTTGGTATCCACCTACGAGCAGTACGTC.

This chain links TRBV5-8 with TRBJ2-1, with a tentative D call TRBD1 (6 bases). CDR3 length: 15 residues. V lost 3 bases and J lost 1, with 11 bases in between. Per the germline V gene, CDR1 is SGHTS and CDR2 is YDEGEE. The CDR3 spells CASSSQGSSYNEQFF. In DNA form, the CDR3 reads TGTGCCAGCAGCTCCCAGGGGAGTTCCTACAATGAGCAGTTCTTC.

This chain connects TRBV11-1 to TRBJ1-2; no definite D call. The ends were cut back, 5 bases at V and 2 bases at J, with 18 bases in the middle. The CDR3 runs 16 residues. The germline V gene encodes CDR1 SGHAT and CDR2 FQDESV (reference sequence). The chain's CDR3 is CASSHRTDLWNYGYTF. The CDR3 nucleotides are TGTGCCAGCAGCCATCGGACGGACCTATGGAACTATGGCTACACCTTC.

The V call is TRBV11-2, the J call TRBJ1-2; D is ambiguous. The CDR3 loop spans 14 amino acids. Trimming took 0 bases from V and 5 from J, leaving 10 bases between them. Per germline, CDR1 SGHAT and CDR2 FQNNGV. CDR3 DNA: TGTGCCAGCAGCTTAGATCATGGACCGTATGGCTACACCTTC. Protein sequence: CASSLDHGPYGYTF.